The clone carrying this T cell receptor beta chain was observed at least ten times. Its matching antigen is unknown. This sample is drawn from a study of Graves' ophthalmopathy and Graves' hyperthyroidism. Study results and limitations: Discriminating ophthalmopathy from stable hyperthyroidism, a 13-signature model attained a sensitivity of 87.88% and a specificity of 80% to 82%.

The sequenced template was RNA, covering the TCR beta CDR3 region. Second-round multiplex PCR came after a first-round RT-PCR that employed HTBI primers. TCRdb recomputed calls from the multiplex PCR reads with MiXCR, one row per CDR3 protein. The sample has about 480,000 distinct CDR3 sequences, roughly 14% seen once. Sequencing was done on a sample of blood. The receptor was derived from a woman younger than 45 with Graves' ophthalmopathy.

CDR3 loop: CASSVSNTGELFF. The CDR3 coding sequence is TGTGCCAGCAGTGTTTCGAACACCGGGGAGCTGTTTTTT. The chain uses TRBV6-1 and TRBJ2-2; D gene unclear. Germline CDR1 reads MNHNS; CDR2 reads SASEGT. The CDR3 is 13 residues long. Between the trimmed V and J ends, which lost 4 bases and 0 bases, there was a span of 3 bases.